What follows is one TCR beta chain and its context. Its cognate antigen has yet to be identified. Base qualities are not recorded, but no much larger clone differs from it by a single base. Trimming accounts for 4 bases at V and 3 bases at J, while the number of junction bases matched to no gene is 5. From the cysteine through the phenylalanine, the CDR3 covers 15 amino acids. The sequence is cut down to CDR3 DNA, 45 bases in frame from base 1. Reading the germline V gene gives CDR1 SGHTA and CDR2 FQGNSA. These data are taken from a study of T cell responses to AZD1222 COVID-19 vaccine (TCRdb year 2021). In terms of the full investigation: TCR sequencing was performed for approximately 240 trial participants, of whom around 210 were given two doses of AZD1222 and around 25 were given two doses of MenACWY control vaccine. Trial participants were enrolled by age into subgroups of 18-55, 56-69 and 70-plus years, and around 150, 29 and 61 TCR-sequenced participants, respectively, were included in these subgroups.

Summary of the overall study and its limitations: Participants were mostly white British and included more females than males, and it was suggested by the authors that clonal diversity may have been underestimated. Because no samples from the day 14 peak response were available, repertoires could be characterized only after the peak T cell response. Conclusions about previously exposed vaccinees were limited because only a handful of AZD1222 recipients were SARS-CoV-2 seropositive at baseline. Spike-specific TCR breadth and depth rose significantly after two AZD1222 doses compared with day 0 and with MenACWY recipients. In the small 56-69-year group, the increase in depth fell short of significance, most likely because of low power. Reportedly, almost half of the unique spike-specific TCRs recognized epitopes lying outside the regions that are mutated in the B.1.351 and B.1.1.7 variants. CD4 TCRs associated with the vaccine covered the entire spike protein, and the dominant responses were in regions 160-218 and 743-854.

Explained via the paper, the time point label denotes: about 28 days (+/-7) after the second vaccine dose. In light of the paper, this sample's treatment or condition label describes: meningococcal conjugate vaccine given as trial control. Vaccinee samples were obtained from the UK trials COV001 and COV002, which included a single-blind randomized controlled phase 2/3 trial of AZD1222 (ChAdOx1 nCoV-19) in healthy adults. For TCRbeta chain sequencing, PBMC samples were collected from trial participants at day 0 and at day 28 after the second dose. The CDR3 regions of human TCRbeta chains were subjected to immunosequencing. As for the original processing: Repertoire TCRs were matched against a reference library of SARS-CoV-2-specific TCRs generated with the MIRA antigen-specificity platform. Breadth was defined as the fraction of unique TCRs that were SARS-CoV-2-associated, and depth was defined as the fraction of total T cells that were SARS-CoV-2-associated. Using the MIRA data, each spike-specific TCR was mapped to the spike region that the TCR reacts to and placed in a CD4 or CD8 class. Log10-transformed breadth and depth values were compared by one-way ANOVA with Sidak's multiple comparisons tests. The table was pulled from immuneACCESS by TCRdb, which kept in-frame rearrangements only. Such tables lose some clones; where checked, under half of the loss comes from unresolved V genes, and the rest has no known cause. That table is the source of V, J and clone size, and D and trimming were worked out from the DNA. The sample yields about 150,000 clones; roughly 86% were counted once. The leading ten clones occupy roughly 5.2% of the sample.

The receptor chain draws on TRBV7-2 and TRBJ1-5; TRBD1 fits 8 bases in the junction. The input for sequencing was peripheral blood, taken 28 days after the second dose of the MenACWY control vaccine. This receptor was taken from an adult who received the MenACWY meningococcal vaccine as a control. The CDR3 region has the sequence CASSSVGQVNQPQHF. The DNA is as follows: TGTGCCAGCAGCTCCGTGGGACAGGTCAATCAGCCCCAGCATTTT. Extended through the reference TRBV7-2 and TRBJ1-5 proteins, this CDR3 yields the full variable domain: GAGVSQSPSNKVTEKGKDVELRCDPISGHTALYWYRQSLGQGLEFLIYFQGNSAPDKSGLPSDRFSAERTGGSVSTLTIQRTQQEDSAVYLCASSSVGQVNQPQHFGDGTRLSIL.